Following are 20 T cell receptor beta chains from one sample sequenced in a study of blood T cell repertoires in COVID-19. TCRdb's table, derived via immunoSEQ multiplex PCR, lists solely in-frame clones and lacks some. This table holds 90,000 to 120,000 clones, 69% found once. The specimen was peripheral blood. These receptors were obtained from a man aged 80 or over with acute or convalescent COVID-19.

The V call is TRBV30, the J call TRBJ1-5, with 8 bases aligning to TRBD1. CDR1 is GTSNPN and CDR2 is SVGIG in the germline V gene (reference sequence). The CDR3 covers 16 residues. The V and J ends lost 0 bases and 2 bases, in that order; junction bases with no gene match: 6. The CDR3 region has the DNA TGTGCCTGGAGTGTACAGGGGGTGTGGGGCAATCAGCCCCAGCATTTT. Protein sequence: CAWSVQGVWGNQPQHF.

This clone was observed a handful of times. V is TRBV25-1 and J is TRBJ2-2; D unresolved. The V end was cut by 6 bases, the J end by 7 bases, with 6 bases between. In germline, CDR1 is MGHDK, CDR2 SYGVNS. The CDR3 spans 11 residues. CDR3 bases: TGTGCCAGCAGGTCCGTCGGGGAGCTGTTTTTT. Protein sequence: CASRSVGELFF. Drawing the rest from reference TRBV25-1 and TRBJ2-2, the complete variable domain is EADIYQTPRYLVIGTGKKITLECSQTMGHDKMYWYQQDPGMELHLIHYSYGVNSTEKGDLSSESTVSRIRTEHFPLTLESARPSHTSQYLCASRSVGELFFGEGSRLTVL.

The rearrangement joins TRBV10-3 to TRBJ2-1; D gene ambiguous. CDR1 and CDR2 from the germline V gene are ENHRY and SYGVKD. Between the trimmed V and J ends, which lost 0 bases and 9 bases, there was a span of 9 bases. The length of the CDR3 is 13 residues. CDR3 sequence (DNA): TGTGCCATCAGTGAGTCATCAGTTCCTGAGCAGTTCTTC. Amino acids: CAISESSVPEQFF.

V is TRBV4-3 and J is TRBJ1-4, with unresolved D. The germline CDR1 and CDR2 sequences are LGHNA and YSLEER. The length of the CDR3 is 14 residues. V was trimmed by 5 bases and J by 4 bases, leaving 11 bases between them. In DNA form, the CDR3 reads TGCGCCAGCAGCAAGGAGGGCCTTAATGAAAAACTGTTTTTT. Translated, it gives CASSKEGLNEKLFF.

V gene TRBV6-5 combines with J gene TRBJ1-1; D is possibly TRBD1 (5 bases). Germline values: CDR1 MNHEY, CDR2 SVGAGI. V was clipped by 7 bases and J by 2 bases, with 14 bases between them. The CDR3 consists of 14 residues. Here the CDR3 reads CASTPDSLNTEAFF. Written as DNA, the CDR3 is TGTGCCAGCACACCAGACAGTCTTAACACTGAAGCTTTCTTT.

This rearrangement joins TRBV5-6 to TRBJ2-2; 7 bases fit TRBD2. V gave up 1 base and J gave up 9 bases; unmatched junction bases: 15. The CDR3 has 17 residues. The germline CDR1 and CDR2 sequences are SGHDT and YYEEEE. The CDR3 DNA reads TGTGCCAGCAGCTTGAAGATCGGGAGGAACCTGGGAAGGGAGCTGTTTTTT. Translation gives CASSLKIGRNLGRELFF.

This clone was observed a few times. The rearrangement links TRBV30 to TRBJ1-5; TRBD1 matches 9 bases. Germline values: CDR1 GTSNPN, CDR2 SVGIG (reference sequence). This CDR3 has 15 residues. V shed 2 bases, J shed 4 bases, and the junction held 6 bases outside the gene matches. Here the CDR3 DNA reads TGTGCCTGGAGTACCCCGGGACAGGGTAATCAGCCCCAGCATTTT. Its translation is CAWSTPGQGNQPQHF.

The rearrangement uses TRBV29-1 and TRBJ2-1; D possibly uses TRBD1 or TRBD2 (5 bases each). CDR3 size: 11 residues. Trimming cost V 7 bases and J 7 bases, with 11 bases left between them. Germline CDR1 is SQVTM and CDR2 is ANQGSEA. CDR3 coding DNA: TGCAGCGGGGGGTGGAGGAATGAGCAGTTCTTC. The encoded protein is CSGGWRNEQFF.

The rearrangement joins TRBV6-5 to TRBJ2-1; 8 bases agree with TRBD2. The length of the CDR3 is 11 residues. Trimming at V came to 6 bases and at J to 15 bases, leaving 7 bases not matched to a gene. Germline-derived CDR1 and CDR2 are MNHEY and SVGAGI. The CDR3 DNA sequence: TGTGCCAGCAGGAAGGCGGGAGGTCGGTTCTTC. Protein: CASRKAGGRFF.

The chain couples TRBV10-3 to TRBJ2-7, with TRBD1 identical over 11 bases. CDR1 and CDR2 (germline): ENHRY, SYGVKD. Trimming removed 6 bases from V and 3 bases from J; junction bases left unmatched: 4. This CDR3 has 14 residues. The CDR3 spells CAIRTGTGGYEQYF. CDR3 nucleotides: TGTGCCATCAGAACCGGGACAGGGGGCTACGAGCAGTACTTC.

The rearrangement joins TRBV11-2 to TRBJ2-2; TRBD2 matches at 9 bases. CDR3 length: 14 residues. Trimming cost V 9 bases and J 1 base; bases outside gene matches: 3. The germline gives CDR1 SGHAT, CDR2 FQNNGV. Here the CDR3 DNA reads TGTGCCAGTTCGACTAGCGGGAACACCGGGGAGCTGTTTTTT. Encoded protein: CASSTSGNTGELFF.

The chain links TRBV19 to TRBJ2-4, with 11 bases matching TRBD1. Germline CDR1 LNHDA, CDR2 SQIVND (reference sequence). The CDR3 runs 19 residues. The V and J ends lost 3 bases and 0 bases, in that order; junction bases with no gene match: 10. The CDR3 DNA reads TGTGCCAGTAGTATGAGGGGGGACAGGGGGGACCAAGCCAAAAACATTCAGTACTTC. Encoded protein: CASSMRGDRGDQAKNIQYF.

This clone showed up just once. V gene TRBV6-5 combines with J gene TRBJ2-7; 8 bases are shared with TRBD1. In germline, CDR1 is MNHEY, CDR2 SVGAGI. J was trimmed by 4 bases and V by 8 bases; bases with no gene match: 7. This CDR3 contains 13 residues. CDR3 in DNA: TGTGCCAGCTCGGCAGGGGGCAGGTACGAGCAGTACTTC. Translation: CASSAGGRYEQYF.

This clone showed up just a few times. The genes are TRBV3-1 (or the pseudogene TRBV3-2) and TRBJ2-3; D possibly corresponds to TRBD2 (5 bases). The ends were cut back, 1 base at V and 1 base at J, with 6 bases in the middle. The CDR3 is 14 amino acids. Germline V gives CDR1 LGHDT, CDR2 YNNKEL (reference sequence). The CDR3: CASSQGSGTDTQYF. In nucleotides, the CDR3 is TGTGCCAGCAGCCAAGGTAGCGGCACAGATACGCAGTATTTT.

The rearrangement uses TRBV6-2 or TRBV6-3 and TRBJ1-2; TRBD1 matches 8 bases. The trim removed 5 bases at V and 0 bases at J, leaving 5 bases unmatched. The germline V gene has CDR1 MNHEY and CDR2 SVGEGT. This CDR3 has 15 residues. This CDR3 reads CASSDDRGANYGYTF. The CDR3, as DNA: TGTGCCAGCAGTGACGACAGGGGAGCTAACTATGGCTACACCTTC.

This clone was observed a handful of times. The chain recombines TRBV4-1 with TRBJ2-7; a weak D match, TRBD1 (6 bases). The CDR3 consists of 18 residues. Trimming took 1 base from V and 0 from J, leaving 19 bases between them. Germline CDR1 reads MGHRA; CDR2 reads YSYEKL. The CDR3 sequence is CASSQGSWDIVGSYEQYF. The CDR3 DNA is TGCGCCAGCAGCCAAGGTTCCTGGGACATAGTGGGCTCCTACGAGCAGTACTTC.

This clone was seen only a few times. The chain is built from TRBV28 and TRBJ1-3, with 10 nucleotides matching TRBD1. The CDR3 is 16 residues long. Germline V gene data show CDR1 as MDHEN and CDR2 as SYDVKM. V shed 3 bases and J 0 bases; nucleotides not matched to a gene: 2. CDR3 region: CASSFGDRGSGNTIYF. The CDR3 DNA is TGTGCCAGCAGTTTCGGGGACAGGGGCTCTGGAAACACCATATATTTT.

The chain joins TRBV7-2 to TRBJ2-7; 9 bases agree with TRBD2. The V segment lost 2 bases and the J segment 6 bases; nucleotides outside the gene matches: 8. Germline loops: CDR1 SGHTA, CDR2 FQGNSA. The CDR3 is made up of 15 amino acids. CDR3 sequence (DNA): TGTGCCAGCAGCTTAAATCCTAGCGGGGTCTCCGAGCAGTACTTC. Its translation: CASSLNPSGVSEQYF.

The rearrangement links TRBV6-5 to TRBJ2-2, with unresolved D. Germline CDR1 reads MNHEY; CDR2 reads SVGAGI. The CDR3 spans 12 residues. V shed 10 bases and J shed 1 base, with 7 bases lying between them. CDR3 coding DNA: TGTGCCACCCGAGGGAACACCGGGGAGCTGTTTTTT. This gives the protein CATRGNTGELFF.

V is TRBV28 and J is TRBJ1-1; tentative D call: TRBD1 (6 bases). Germline assignment: CDR1 MDHEN and CDR2 SYDVKM. Trimming took off 3 bases at V and 8 bases at J, with 7 bases between the two ends. This CDR3 is built from 11 residues. The CDR3 DNA sequence: TGTGCCAGCAGTTTCGACAGGGAAGCTTTCTTT. Translating it yields CASSFDREAFF.